This T cell receptor beta chain is from a study of T-cell memory formation after mild COVID-19. This CDR3 comprises 15 residues. V lost 1 base and J lost 6; bases outside the gene matches: 4. Looked up from germline, CDR1 is LGHDT and CDR2 is YNNKEL (reference sequence). Study observations and caveats: Researchers report contracting CD4+ clones mostly in CM and EM, with CD8+ clones in EMRA.

MiXCR, applied by TCRdb to the 5' RACE reads, yields one record per CDR3 protein. The sample yields hundreds of thousands of distinct CDR3 sequences, under 20% seen once. On this clonotype: The antigen is not known.

The receptor was isolated from a young man who had mild COVID-19 (a few samples of this study predate the infection). Cell type and time point are not known. The material sequenced was PBMCs or a T cell subset sorted from them (not recorded which). This chain links TRBV3-1 with TRBJ2-3; 10 bases are a match to TRBD1. Here the CDR3 reads CASSQGDRGHDTQYF. In DNA, the CDR3 is TGTGCCAGCAGCCAAGGGGACAGGGGCCACGATACGCAGTATTTT.